This T cell receptor (beta chain) was captured in a study of regulatory T cells in long-lasting Graves disease. Construction of the TCR beta libraries employed iRepertoire HTBI primers in conjunction with Arm-PCR of CDR3 regions. TCRdb reanalysed the multiplex PCR reads using MiXCR and keeps one entry per CDR3 protein. This sample has roughly 610,000 distinct CDR3 sequences, with 15% to 20% found just once. The CDR3 runs to 13 residues. Germline-derived CDR1 and CDR2 are SGDLS and YYNGEE. The V end lost 3 bases, the J end lost 5 bases, and 11 bases lay between the germline ends. Regarding time point: newly diagnosed GD, antithyroid drugs for less than 3 months. Making the TCR library involved RNA that had been extracted from PBMCs. This same sample was also part of a study on T cells in Graves' hyperthyroidism and ophthalmopathy. That source notes: Blood also held most thyroid clonotypes expanded beyond 0.001.

This specimen was peripheral blood mononuclear cells (PBMCs), taken at new diagnosis, from a patient treated with antithyroid drugs. The chain employs TRBV9 and TRBJ1-1; D possibly corresponds to TRBD1 (5 bases). The sequence was obtained from a woman younger than 45 with Graves disease. The CDR3 DNA reads TGTGCCAGCAGCGCCCTGGACACGACTGAAGCTTTCTTT. It translates to CASSALDTTEAFF.